This TCR beta chain was identified during a study of blood T cell repertoires in COVID-19. Whole-study context: Acute-phase and convalescent COVID-19 samples originated in the United States, Italy and Spain. Nucleic acid was either cDNA or gDNA, and it came from T cells, B-cell-depleted T cells, or PBMCs.

Original data processing: Nucleated cell counts were estimated from reference gene primer amplification. TCRdb's table, derived via immunoSEQ multiplex PCR, lists solely in-frame clones and lacks some. V and J calls and clone size are as listed in that table; D and trimming were resolved from the DNA. The repertoire consists of more than 25,000 clones, with roughly nine tenths occurring once and the leading ten covering about 8%. Losses at the gene ends were 3 bases for V and 9 bases for J; bases not matched to a gene: 8. The germline V gene has CDR1 ENHRY and CDR2 SYGVKD. The CDR3 spans 15 residues.

V usage is TRBV10-3 and J usage is TRBJ2-1, with 10 bases aligning to TRBD2. This TCR came from a man between 65 and 85 years old with active or convalescent COVID-19. Material for sequencing was peripheral blood. CDR3 residues: CAISDLASGSSEQFF. The CDR3 DNA sequence: TGTGCCATCAGTGATCTAGCTAGCGGGAGTAGTGAGCAGTTCTTC.